These 28 T cell receptor beta chains were sequenced from one sample in a study of cytomegalovirus exposure and HLA in healthy donors (dated 2017 in TCRdb). Libraries were prepared through the immunoSEQ multiplex PCR assay. A mixture of 60 forward primers for TCR Vbeta segments and 13 reverse primers for TCR Jbeta segments was used in the multiplex PCR. TCRdb stores this immuneACCESS table with in-frame sequences only. Part of the clones is absent; in the studies checked, under half of the shortfall reflects unresolved V genes, and no reason is known for the rest. The sample yields some 180,000 clones; about 79% were counted once. Of the sample, 1.5% to 2% is held by the ten largest clones. Sequencing was done on a sample of PBMCs. The receptors come from a man aged 18-30 years in good health and CMV-seronegative.

This clone occurred once. The chain employs TRBV10-3 and TRBJ2-5; D is possibly TRBD1 (5 bases). The DNA end lines up better with TRBJ2-7; the J call may be wrong. The CDR3 loop spans 15 amino acids. Germline values: CDR1 ENHRY, CDR2 SYGVKD. The CDR3, as DNA: TGTGCCATCAGTGAGCACGGGCAGGGTACCTACGAGCAGTACTTC. This encodes CAISEHGQGTYEQYF.

This chain connects TRBV7-2 to TRBJ1-3; D gene unclear. The germline V and J ends were trimmed by 4 bases and 3 bases, with 7 bases remaining between them. This CDR3 has 13 residues. Germline-derived CDR1 and CDR2 are SGHTA and FQGNSA. Written as DNA, the CDR3 is TGTGCCAGCAGCTGGGGAGGTGGAAACACCATATATTTT. It specifies CASSWGGGNTIYF.

The chain carries TRBV25-1 and TRBJ1-2; no reliable D call. The length of the CDR3 is 15 residues. Germline V gene data show CDR1 as MGHDK and CDR2 as SYGVNS. Trimming shortened V by 4 bases and J by 8 bases, and 20 bases separated the two germline ends. The CDR3 reads CASSGTVRSGGGYTF. DNA of the CDR3: TGTGCCAGCAGTGGGACCGTCCGTTCGGGAGGCGGCTACACCTTC.

V gene TRBV28 combines with J gene TRBJ1-1; 9 positions agree with TRBD1. With 6 bases clipped from V and 3 bases from J, the junction kept 8 bases outside the gene matches. Germline values: CDR1 MDHEN, CDR2 SYDVKM. There are 15 residues in the CDR3. Here the CDR3 reads CASRVLGQGDTEAFF. Here the CDR3 DNA reads TGTGCCAGCAGGGTCTTGGGACAGGGAGACACTGAAGCTTTCTTT.

The chain links TRBV5-1 to TRBJ2-7, with D tentatively TRBD2 (6 bases). Trimming shortened V by 1 base and J by 0 bases, and 17 bases separated the two germline ends. Germline V gene lookup returns CDR1 SGHRS and CDR2 YFSETQ. CDR3 length equals 17 residues. The CDR3 loop reads CASSLRGGGTASYEQYF. CDR3 coding DNA: TGCGCCAGCAGCTTGAGGGGAGGTGGGACTGCCTCCTACGAGCAGTACTTC.

The rearrangement uses TRBV30 and TRBJ1-1; possibly TRBD1 for D (6 bases). Germline-derived CDR1 and CDR2 are GTSNPN and SVGIG (reference sequence). Trimming removed 0 bases at V and 1 base at J, with 12 bases between. The CDR3 is 15 residues long. CDR3 sequence: CAWSVRGGANTEAFF. CDR3 in DNA: TGTGCCTGGAGTGTACGGGGGGGGGCGAACACTGAAGCTTTCTTT.

The genes are TRBV2 and TRBJ1-4, with D maybe TRBD1 (6 bases). This CDR3 contains 16 residues. Trimming stripped 7 bases from V and 3 bases from J, with 18 bases between. Germline CDR1 SNHLY, CDR2 FYNNEI. CDR3 DNA: TGTGCCAGCACGGGCAGGGGTGCGAAAGCTAATGAAAAACTGTTTTTT. As protein: CASTGRGAKANEKLFF.

CDR3 residues: CATSRDWGLGDPQISYEQYF. The CDR3 nucleotides are TGTGCCACCAGCAGAGATTGGGGGCTCGGGGACCCCCAAATCTCCTACGAGCAGTACTTC. The V and J genes are TRBV15 and TRBJ2-7; tentative D call: TRBD1 (6 bases). Trimming left V 0 bases short and J 0 bases short, with 24 bases between. The CDR3 has 20 amino acids. The germline CDR1 and CDR2 sequences are LNHNV and YYDKDF (reference sequence).

The chain recombines TRBV7-9 with TRBJ1-2, with TRBD1 matching 7 bases. The CDR3 runs to 15 residues. V lost 1 base and J lost 4; bases outside the gene matches: 6. Germline CDR1 SEHNR, CDR2 FQNEAQ (reference sequence). CDR3 DNA: TGTGCCAGCAGCTTAGAAAAGGGGGCCGGCTATGGCTACACCTTC. It is translated as CASSLEKGAGYGYTF.

The chain joins TRBV28 to TRBJ1-6; D is uncertain. The V end lost 6 bases, the J end lost 7 bases, and 10 bases lay between the germline ends. Germline CDR1 MDHEN, CDR2 SYDVKM. This CDR3 spans 13 amino acids. CDR3 sequence (DNA): TGTGCCAGCAGCTTGACGGGAAATTCACCCCTCCACTTT. Translation gives CASSLTGNSPLHF.

The chain joins TRBV5-1 to TRBJ2-7, with 7 bases aligning to TRBD1. Trimming removed 3 bases from V and 0 bases from J; junction bases left unmatched: 3. Germline CDR1 SGHRS, CDR2 YFSETQ. The CDR3 is made up of 14 amino acids. The CDR3 is CASSSGTASYEQYF. CDR3 bases: TGCGCCAGCAGCTCCGGGACAGCCTCCTACGAGCAGTACTTC.

J is TRBJ1-5 and V is TRBV28; weak D call: TRBD1 (5 bases). The V gene's germline CDR1 is MDHEN and CDR2 SYDVKM. The CDR3 runs to 16 residues. Trimming removed 5 bases at V and 0 bases at J, with 14 bases between. The CDR3 loop is CASSPKTAYSNQPQHF. The CDR3, as DNA: TGTGCCAGCAGTCCCAAGACAGCTTATAGCAATCAGCCCCAGCATTTT.

V gene TRBV7-9 combines with J gene TRBJ2-3; 12 bases are shared with TRBD2. In germline, CDR1 is SEHNR, CDR2 FQNEAQ (reference sequence). CDR3 length: 16 residues. The junction had 7 bases not matched to a gene; V was cut back by 5 bases and J by 4 bases. For the CDR3, the DNA is TGTGCCAGCAGCCCGTCGCTAGCGGGGGGGCCAGATACGCAGTATTTT. Translating gives CASSPSLAGGPDTQYF.

The V call is TRBV4-2, the J call TRBJ1-2; 9 bases are shared with TRBD1. The length of the CDR3 is 19 residues. The V and J ends lost 0 bases and 3 bases, in that order; junction bases with no gene match: 14. Germline loops: CDR1 LGHNA, CDR2 YNFKEQ. The CDR3 DNA reads as TGTGCCAGCAGCCAAGATCTTCTCCTAGGACAGGGGCAGTACTATGGCTACACCTTC. Translating gives CASSQDLLLGQGQYYGYTF.

J is TRBJ1-1 and V is TRBV7-8; no reliable D call. With 1 base removed from V and 5 bases from J, the gap between germline ends came to 5 bases. The germline gives CDR1 SGHVS, CDR2 FQNEAQ. The length of the CDR3 is 12 residues. The CDR3 DNA is TGTGCCAGCAGCTTAGAAGAGACTGAAGCTTTCTTT. Amino acid sequence: CASSLEETEAFF.

The CDR3 sequence is CASSLVAGLSYEQYF. CDR3 coding DNA: TGTGCCAGCAGCTTAGTCGCGGGTCTCTCCTACGAGCAGTACTTC. The chain links TRBV7-2 to TRBJ2-7; possible D gene TRBD2, 5 bases. CDR1 and CDR2 from the germline V gene are SGHTA and FQGNSA. Between the trimmed V and J ends, which lost 1 base and 0 bases, there was a span of 10 bases. The CDR3 is made up of 15 amino acids.

Details on this clone: Other nucleotide sequences from this sample produce the same CDR3. The rearrangement joins TRBV5-1 to TRBJ2-5; the match to TRBD2 covers 15 bases. J was trimmed by 5 bases and V by 3 bases; bases with no gene match: 2. Germline V gives CDR1 SGHRS, CDR2 YFSETQ. The CDR3 runs to 15 residues. The CDR3 DNA sequence: TGCGCCAGCAGCTCGGGACTAGCGGGGGGTGAGACCCAGTACTTC. Amino acid sequence: CASSSGLAGGETQYF.

The chain links TRBV7-8 to TRBJ2-3; D is perhaps TRBD2 (6 bases). The CDR3 runs 17 residues. Germline V gene lookup returns CDR1 SGHVS and CDR2 FQNEAQ. Trimming removed 5 bases from V and 2 bases from J, with 20 bases in between. The CDR3 bases are TGTGCCAGCAGCCGCGCGCGGTGGGACTCCCCCACAGATACGCAGTATTTT. This gives the protein CASSRARWDSPTDTQYF.

The chain joins TRBV4-1 to TRBJ2-5; D unresolved. The germline V gene has CDR1 MGHRA and CDR2 YSYEKL. Trimming cost V 0 bases and J 1 base, with 6 bases left between them. This CDR3 comprises 14 residues. CDR3 nucleotides: TGCGCCAGCAGCCAAGATCGCAGCCAAGAGACCCAGTACTTC. Translated, it gives CASSQDRSQETQYF.

V and J are TRBV5-6 and TRBJ1-2; D remains ambiguous. The CDR3 sequence is 14 residues long. V dropped 4 bases and J dropped 4 bases, with 14 bases sitting between them. CDR1 is SGHDT, CDR2 YYEEEE, per germline. The CDR3 sequence is CASSPIQAGYGYTF. The CDR3 DNA is TGTGCCAGCAGCCCAATCCAGGCGGGCTATGGCTACACCTTC.

This chain links TRBV30 with TRBJ2-6; 10 bases are shared with TRBD2. Germline values: CDR1 GTSNPN, CDR2 SVGIG (reference sequence). The CDR3 contains 17 residues. The trim removed 1 base at V and 1 base at J, leaving 4 bases unmatched. The CDR3 DNA follows: TGTGCCTGGAGTGCCATTAGCGGGAGGTCTGGGGCCAACGTCCTGACTTTC. Translated, it gives CAWSAISGRSGANVLTF.

The chain has TRBV30 and TRBJ1-1, with 9 positions matching TRBD1. The CDR3 covers 16 residues. Per germline, CDR1 GTSNPN and CDR2 SVGIG (reference sequence). The V gene end was trimmed by 1 base and the J gene end by 0 bases; junction bases not matched to a gene: 6. The CDR3 sequence is CAWSETGGSLNTEAFF. The CDR3 nucleotides are TGTGCCTGGAGTGAGACAGGGGGGTCCCTGAACACTGAAGCTTTCTTT.

V usage is TRBV10-3 and J usage is TRBJ1-1, with 10 bases fitting TRBD1. Losses at the gene ends were 11 bases for V and 1 base for J; bases not matched to a gene: 7. From germline, CDR1 is ENHRY and CDR2 SYGVKD. The CDR3 sequence is 14 residues long. The CDR3 sequence is CAARGQGTNTEAFF. CDR3 nucleotides: TGTGCCGCCAGGGGACAGGGGACGAACACTGAAGCTTTCTTT.

This clone was detected a few times. J is TRBJ2-5 and V is TRBV7-9, with TRBD2 identical over 10 bases. Near its end, the DNA agrees better with TRBJ2-7, so the J call may be wrong. The CDR3 consists of 15 residues. CDR1 is SEHNR and CDR2 is FQNEAQ in the germline V gene (reference sequence). The DNA for the CDR3 is TGTGCCAGCAGCTTAAAGCGGGGGGGCCCAAGCGAGCAGTACTTC. The encoded protein is CASSLKRGGPSEQYF.

The chain uses TRBV5-4 and TRBJ1-2; no definite D call. The CDR3 length is 15 residues. Germline V gives CDR1 SGHNT, CDR2 YYREEE (reference sequence). Trimming took off 0 bases at V and 4 bases at J, with 13 bases between the two ends. The CDR3: CASSLGQPGIYGYTF. DNA for the CDR3: TGTGCCAGCAGCTTGGGACAACCGGGGATCTATGGCTACACCTTC. Combining the CDR3 with reference TRBV5-4 and TRBJ1-2 gives the whole variable domain ETGVTQSPTHLIKTRGQQVTLRCSSQSGHNTVSWYQQALGQGPQFIFQYYREEENGRGNFPPRFSGLQFPNYSSELNVNALELDDSALYLCASSLGQPGIYGYTFGSGTRLTVV.

V usage is TRBV6-6 and J usage is TRBJ1-5; no firm D call. V was clipped by 6 bases and J by 0 bases, with 12 bases between them. Germline V lookup: CDR1 MNHNY, CDR2 SVGAGI (reference sequence). The CDR3 runs to 15 residues. The CDR3, as DNA: TGTGCCAGCAGAATAAGGGAGTATAGCAATCAGCCCCAGCATTTT. Protein product: CASRIREYSNQPQHF.

In nucleotides, the CDR3 is TGTGCCAGCAGTTACTCTTCGGGGGGCGGCAATCAGCCCCAGCATTTT. This sequence encodes CASSYSSGGGNQPQHF. The gene calls are TRBV6-6 and TRBJ1-5, with a weak D call TRBD1 (6 bases). Germline assignment: CDR1 MNHNY and CDR2 SVGAGI (reference sequence). The V end was cut by 0 bases, the J end by 2 bases, with 11 bases between. The CDR3 covers 16 residues.

This chain joins TRBV11-2 and TRBJ1-2; D uncertain. The CDR3 sequence is 15 residues long. Germline V gene sequence: CDR1 SGHAT, CDR2 FQNNGV. V lost 4 bases to trimming and J lost 3 bases, with 15 bases between them. CDR3 region: CASSSLRAMDYGYTF. CDR3 nucleotides: TGTGCCAGCAGCTCCTTGCGGGCGATGGACTATGGCTACACCTTC.